What follows are 17 T cell receptor beta chains derived from one specimen sequenced in a study of a mutant IDH1 vaccine in newly diagnosed glioma. Using immunoSEQ multiplex PCR, the repertoire was profiled, and TCRdb retains in-frame clones only, with some absent. The sample lists some 33,000 clones, 60% to 80% seen once, with approximately 25% in the top ten. The antigens these receptors bind are not known. Time point given: week 11, during vaccination. The study gave 300 ug of mutant IDH1 20-mer peptide per vaccine dose, with topical imiquimod. This material consisted of PBMCs, taken from a glioma patient whose treatment included an IDH1 peptide vaccine. The source is a man aged 25 to 40 with glioma.

CDR3 in amino acids: CASSEGTGGYGYTF. The CDR3 nucleotides read TGTGCCAGCAGTGAAGGGACAGGGGGCTATGGCTACACCTTC. The V gene is TRBV2, the J gene TRBJ1-2; 10 bases align to TRBD1. Looked up from germline, CDR1 is SNHLY and CDR2 is FYNNEI. This CDR3 region has 14 residues. V trimming: 1 base; J trimming: 4 bases; junction bases outside the gene matches: 0.

The rearrangement links TRBV6-5 to TRBJ1-4, with 7 bases lining up with TRBD1. Looked up from germline, CDR1 is MNHEY and CDR2 is SVGAGI. V lost 6 bases to trimming and J lost 4 bases; unmatched junction nucleotides: 5. CDR3 size: 14 residues. DNA for the CDR3: TGTGCCAGCAGGTCACAGGGGTATAATGAAAAACTGTTTTTT. It translates to CASRSQGYNEKLFF.

The chain couples TRBV5-4 to TRBJ1-1; no clear D gene. Looked up from germline, CDR1 is SGHNT and CDR2 is YYREEE (reference sequence). The CDR3 totals 13 residues. Trimming removed 4 bases at V and 3 bases at J, with 10 bases between. DNA of the CDR3: TGTGCCAGCAGCGTTCGACCGGACACTGAAGCTTTCTTT. This encodes CASSVRPDTEAFF.

The rearrangement joins TRBV6-1 to TRBJ1-4; D is uncertain. Germline V gives CDR1 MNHNS, CDR2 SASEGT. The CDR3 sequence is 13 residues long. V gave up 4 bases and J gave up 6 bases, with 9 bases separating them. The CDR3 DNA reads TGTGCCAGCAGTGTGGGGAGGGATGAAAAACTGTTTTTT. Amino acid sequence: CASSVGRDEKLFF.

The rearrangement links TRBV5-4 to TRBJ2-7; no clear D gene. Germline values: CDR1 SGHNT, CDR2 YYREEE (reference sequence). The V end was cut by 0 bases, the J end by 6 bases, with 10 bases between. This CDR3 is built from 13 residues. CDR3 DNA: TGTGCCAGCAGCTTGGGGACCGTCGTCGAGCAGTACTTC. This encodes CASSLGTVVEQYF.

The gene calls are TRBV19 and TRBJ2-7; 10 nucleotides align to TRBD1. Germline V lookup: CDR1 LNHDA, CDR2 SQIVND (reference sequence). The CDR3 has 16 residues. J lost 7 bases, V lost 5 bases, and 14 bases had no gene match. The CDR3 is CASSRNPGTGVGEQYF. CDR3 DNA sequence: TGTGCCAGTAGTCGGAATCCCGGGACAGGGGTGGGAGAGCAGTACTTC.

The chain recombines TRBV29-1 with TRBJ1-1; 9 bases fit TRBD1. The junction had 9 bases not matched to a gene; V was cut back by 8 bases and J by 5 bases. CDR1 SQVTM and CDR2 ANQGSEA come from the germline V gene. This CDR3 has 13 residues. The CDR3 here is CSPGTGLGTEAFF. The CDR3 region has the DNA TGCAGCCCCGGGACAGGGCTGGGTACTGAAGCTTTCTTT.

The V and J genes are TRBV15 and TRBJ1-1, with D hard to call. The germline CDR1 and CDR2 sequences are LNHNV and YYDKDF (reference sequence). CDR3 length equals 14 residues. With 1 base removed from V and 4 bases from J, the gap between germline ends came to 10 bases. The CDR3 region is CATSRVGEGTEAFF. The CDR3 coding sequence is TGTGCCACCAGCAGAGTTGGGGAGGGCACTGAAGCTTTCTTT.

V gene TRBV28 combines with J gene TRBJ2-2, with 7 bases fitting TRBD2. The CDR3 loop spans 14 amino acids. Looked up from germline, CDR1 is MDHEN and CDR2 is SYDVKM. With 5 bases clipped from V and 5 bases from J, the junction kept 5 bases outside the gene matches. As DNA, the CDR3 is TGTGCCAGCAGTCCTTCCGGGGGGACCGGGGAGCTGTTTTTT. Translating gives CASSPSGGTGELFF.

This chain connects TRBV18 to TRBJ2-7, with no clear D. From germline, CDR1 is KGHSH and CDR2 LQKENI. V was shortened by 0 bases and J by 3 bases, with 9 bases between the two germline ends. The CDR3 extends over 14 amino acids. The CDR3 is CASSPPSGGYEQYF. The CDR3 DNA reads TGTGCCAGCTCACCACCATCAGGTGGCTACGAGCAGTACTTC.

Written as DNA, the CDR3 is TGCAGCGTTGAAGGAGGGTCGGCTGAAGCTTTCTTT. It yields the protein CSVEGGSAEAFF. This sequence joins TRBV29-1 and TRBJ1-1; D unclear. The V end lost 1 base, the J end lost 6 bases, and 9 bases lay between the germline ends. The germline gives CDR1 SQVTM, CDR2 ANQGSEA. This CDR3 has 12 residues. The complete variable domain, with remaining parts taken from reference TRBV29-1 and TRBJ1-1, reads SAVISQKPSRDICQRGTSLTIQCQVDSQVTMMFWYRQQPGQSLTLIATANQGSEATYESGFVIDKFPISRPNLTFSTLTVSNMSPEDSSIYLCSVEGGSAEAFFGQGTRLTVV.

V gene TRBV7-2 combines with J gene TRBJ2-4, with a weak D call TRBD2 (7 bases). V lost 3 bases, J lost 2 bases, and 14 bases lay in between. Per germline, CDR1 SGHTA and CDR2 FQGNSA. There are 16 residues in the CDR3. The CDR3 spells CASSFRGGASKNIQYF. CDR3 bases: TGTGCCAGCAGCTTTCGCGGGGGCGCTTCCAAAAACATTCAGTACTTC.

This clone has a handful of counts. This sequence joins TRBV7-2 and TRBJ2-7; D call uncertain. This CDR3 region has 15 residues. Germline V lookup: CDR1 SGHTA, CDR2 FQGNSA. Trimming stripped 1 base from V and 3 bases from J, with 13 bases between. The CDR3 DNA is TGTGCCAGCAGCTTAGGAGGCAGGTCCCACTACGAGCAGTACTTC. It codes for CASSLGGRSHYEQYF.

The V and J genes are TRBV6-1 and TRBJ2-7; 8 nucleotides line up with TRBD1. The CDR3 is made up of 14 amino acids. The junction had 6 bases not matched to a gene; V was cut back by 8 bases and J by 0 bases. CDR1 and CDR2 (germline): MNHNS, SASEGT. The CDR3 DNA reads TGTGCCAGCTCTTGGACAGGGAACTCCTACGAGCAGTACTTC. Residues: CASSWTGNSYEQYF.

This chain uses TRBV30 with TRBJ2-6; D gene uncertain. The CDR3 has 16 amino acids. Germline CDR1 is GTSNPN and CDR2 is SVGIG (reference sequence). Trimming removed 4 bases at V and 1 base at J, with 14 bases between. The CDR3 protein is CAWTRFAGSGANVLTF. The CDR3, as DNA: TGTGCCTGGACCCGATTTGCAGGATCTGGGGCCAACGTCCTGACTTTC. Full variable domain (remainder filled in from reference TRBV30 and TRBJ2-6): SQTIHQWPATLVQPVGSPLSLECTVEGTSNPNLYWYRQAAGRGLQLLFYSVGIGQISSEVPQNLSASRPQDRQFILSSKKLLLSDSGFYLCAWTRFAGSGANVLTFGAGSRLTVL.

V is TRBV9 and J is TRBJ2-1; 9 positions agree with TRBD2. CDR1 and CDR2 from the germline V gene are SGDLS and YYNGEE. The trim removed 0 bases at V and 8 bases at J, leaving 6 bases unmatched. This CDR3 region has 15 residues. CDR3 DNA: TGTGCCAGCAGCGTAGGGACTAGCGCAGAGGATGAGCAGTTCTTC. Protein: CASSVGTSAEDEQFF. Complete variable domain (other parts from reference TRBV9 and TRBJ2-1): DSGVTQTPKHLITATGQRVTLRCSPRSGDLSVYWYQQSLDQGLQFLIQYYNGEERAKGNILERFSAQQFPDLHSELNLSSLELGDSALYFCASSVGTSAEDEQFFGPGTRLTVL.

The rearrangement uses TRBV5-4 and TRBJ2-2; 8 bases line up with TRBD2. CDR1 and CDR2 (germline): SGHNT, YYREEE (reference sequence). The CDR3 extends over 16 amino acids. V shed 4 bases, J shed 1 base, and the junction held 6 bases outside the gene matches. DNA for the CDR3: TGTGCCAGCAGCCGGGGAGCGGGGGAGAACACCGGGGAGCTGTTTTTT. It encodes CASSRGAGENTGELFF.